The rows below give T cell receptor beta chains drawn from one sample of a study of T cells in tuberculosis. Libraries were prepared by immunoSEQ multiplex PCR; TCRdb keeps only in-frame clonotypes and omits some of them. The sample consists of about 34,000 clones, 90% to 95% of them appearing once. Material: PBMCs. Source of these receptors: a donor aged 10 to 29 with latent tuberculosis or without tuberculosis infection. Each CDR3 is given with its conserved first and last residue.

v_call cdr3_aa
TRBV19 CASSVGFTDTQYF
TRBV14 CASSQVPPGTSDNEQFF
TRBV6-6 CASSYSETGMEGYTF
TRBV11-3 CASSYHLGTEAFF
TRBV19 CASSIRGQGYQPQHF
TRBV5-6 CASSLLKNTEAFF
TRBV18 CASSPLGDSCVF
TRBV28 CASSAIRTEAFF
TRBV4-1 CASSHQAGASYEQYF
TRBV12-2 CASRSFPLGNSPLHF
TRBV6-4 CASGAGATDTQYF
TRBV2 CASSDIRVREKLFF
TRBV20-1 CSGGRYGYTF
TRBV6-7 CASSASLGTLDEVVEQYF
TRBV19 CASSPISGGEQYF